This T cell receptor beta chain was found in a study of human T cells and chemical hapten exposure. Study background: DPC (0.01%) was patch tested on the upper back and read at 6 days.

This CDR3 comprises 15 residues. Germline CDR1 and CDR2: SGHRS and YFSETQ. Trimming removed 4 bases at V and 2 bases at J, with 15 bases between. As handled by the study authors: Counts of TCRs in each sample centred on a median of about 96,000 and extended from about 20,000 to 690,000. TCRdb re-derived calls from the RACE reads in MiXCR, one entry per CDR3 protein. For this entry, the V and J calls and clone size follow TCRdb and not the study's own pipeline. The data contain fewer than 100,000 distinct CDR3 sequences, 11% of them singletons. Note on this clonotype: Its target is unknown.

Noted time point: patch test 3, about 24 weeks after DPC sensitization. Treatment reported: therapeutic diphenylcyclopropenone sensitization with weekly scalp DPC. The authors' total RNA extraction used unfractionated whole blood. Study-wide points: Alopecia in the donors means their immune response may deviate from healthy people's.

The sequence was collected from a woman aged 25 to 39 with alopecia areata. Some clones in this sample may be carry-over from other donors' samples. This chain links TRBV5-1 with TRBJ1-2; no clear D. The sequencing here drew on whole blood, taken in connection with sensitization to the hapten diphenylcyclopropenone (DPC). The CDR3 loop reads CASSTNDGFNYGYTF. The CDR3 coding sequence is TGCGCCAGCAGCACGAACGACGGCTTCAACTATGGCTACACCTTC.